This T cell receptor (beta chain) derives from a study of cytomegalovirus exposure and HLA in healthy donors. Study-level information: When 350 to 500 donors were genotyped, roughly 78% of them were found to fall in the Caucasian-associated ancestry cluster.

PCR used 60 Vbeta primers and 13 Jbeta primers. Using immunoSEQ multiplex PCR, the repertoire was profiled, and TCRdb retains in-frame clones only, with some absent. The table has approximately 100,000 clones, roughly 74% seen once. In its sample, this clone was seen a few times. CDR1 and CDR2 (germline): PRHDT, FYEKMQ (reference sequence). This CDR3 region has 15 residues. The junction had 8 bases not matched to a gene; V was cut back by 3 bases and J by 4 bases. The origin of this receptor is a woman aged 35 to 49 in good health and CMV-seronegative. The chain links TRBV13 to TRBJ2-7; 8 bases are shared with TRBD2. The sequencing input was PBMCs. The CDR3 here is CASSFGGGSPYEQYF. CDR3 nucleotides: TGTGCCAGCAGCTTTGGCGGGGGGTCGCCTTACGAGCAGTACTTC.